This TCR beta chain was identified during a study of OX40 agonist ivuxolimab in advanced cancers. Study as a whole: Administration of intravenous ivuxolimab to patients occurred every 2 weeks at 0.01 to 10 mg/kg.

The V end was cut by 4 bases, the J end by 4 bases, with 5 bases between. The CDR3 contains 12 residues. CDR1 and CDR2 from the germline V gene are KGHSH and LQKENI. Sequencing used immunoSEQ multiplex PCR; TCRdb keeps in-frame clones, though not all of them. This sample carries approximately 70,000 clones, approximately 88% of them seen once, and the ten largest clones take around 0.53%. Sample: CD4+ or CD8+ T cells sorted from blood, taken in a trial of the OX40 agonist ivuxolimab. The receptor's source is an adult with an advanced solid tumor such as melanoma, head and neck, liver or kidney cancer. The chain carries TRBV18 and TRBJ1-5; D unresolved. The CDR3 loop reads CASSRLNQPQHF. CDR3 in DNA: TGTGCCAGCTCACGGTTGAATCAGCCCCAGCATTTT.